A single sample is the source of the 23 T cell receptor beta chains below, sequenced in a study of blood T cell repertoires in COVID-19. Profiled with immunoSEQ multiplex PCR; TCRdb holds only in-frame clones, not every one. The sample lists 200,000 or so clones, more than 75% occurring once. The source material was PBMCs or T cells enriched from blood (not recorded which). These receptor sequences come from a man aged 25 to 40 in a cohort exposed to, infected with or recovered from COVID-19 (not recorded which).

The V gene is TRBV6-5, the J gene TRBJ2-5; the D is unclear. CDR1 and CDR2 from the germline V gene are MNHEY and SVGAGI. The CDR3 is 13 residues long. V was pared by 7 bases and J by 1 base, with 10 bases between. CDR3 coding DNA: TGTGCCAGCACAGGAAACTTCCAAGAGACCCAGTACTTC. Protein sequence: CASTGNFQETQYF.

The genes are TRBV9 and TRBJ2-2; 11 bases agree with TRBD2. CDR3 length: 20 residues. After removal of 3 bases from V and 4 bases from J, the junction contained 17 bases not matched to a gene. Germline assignment: CDR1 SGDLS and CDR2 YYNGEE. CDR3 sequence reads: CASSASGTAGLAGSTGELFF. The CDR3 coding sequence is TGTGCCAGCAGCGCCTCCGGGACAGCTGGACTAGCGGGTTCCACCGGGGAGCTGTTTTTT.

V and J are TRBV6-4 and TRBJ1-1; the match to TRBD1 covers 7 bases. The CDR3 is 13 amino acids. Germline V CDR1 and CDR2: MRHNA, SNTAGT. The J segment lost 9 bases and the V segment lost 7 bases, leaving 11 bases of the junction unmatched. CDR3 residues: CASKQQGQKKAFF. The DNA of the CDR3 is TGTGCCAGCAAACAACAGGGACAGAAGAAAGCTTTCTTT.

This rearrangement joins TRBV4-1 to TRBJ2-5; D is perhaps TRBD2 (6 bases). Germline V gene lookup returns CDR1 MGHRA and CDR2 YSYEKL. Trimming removed 0 bases from V and 5 bases from J, with 19 bases in between. The CDR3 loop spans 17 amino acids. DNA of the CDR3: TGCGCCAGCAGCCAAGAGGGGGGATTAGTGTCAGGGGAGACCCAGTACTTC. Translating it yields CASSQEGGLVSGETQYF.

The chain couples TRBV9 to TRBJ2-1, with D perhaps TRBD2 (7 bases). V shed 6 bases and J shed 9 bases, with 22 bases lying between them. From germline, CDR1 is SGDLS and CDR2 YYNGEE. This CDR3 is 15 amino acids long. DNA of the CDR3: TGTGCCAGCAATACGGGAGGAGGGGGGATAGGTGAGCAGTTCTTC. It yields the protein CASNTGGGGIGEQFF.

The chain is built from TRBV11-2 and TRBJ1-3; D gene ambiguous. Trimming cost V 0 bases and J 0 bases, with 6 bases left between them. The germline CDR1 and CDR2 sequences are SGHAT and FQNNGV. This CDR3 has 15 residues. Here the CDR3 DNA reads TGTGCCAGCAGCTTAGATCCTTTCTCTGGAAACACCATATATTTT. Protein sequence: CASSLDPFSGNTIYF. The full variable domain, with the rest looked up from reference TRBV11-2 and TRBJ1-3, is EAGVAQSPRYKIIEKRQSVAFWCNPISGHATLYWYQQILGQGPKLLIQFQNNGVVDDSQLPKDRFSAERLKGVDSTLKIQPAKLEDSAVYLCASSLDPFSGNTIYFGEGSWLTVV.

Concerning this clone: The sample has other DNA sequences that encode this CDR3 too. This rearrangement joins TRBV27 to TRBJ1-2; D uncertain. The CDR3 runs 14 residues. V lost 3 bases, J lost 3 bases, and 11 bases lay in between. Germline assignment: CDR1 MNHEY and CDR2 SMNVEV (reference sequence). CDR3 nucleotides: TGTGCCAGCAGTTTCAGAGAGCGAGACTATGGCTACACCTTC. Amino acid sequence: CASSFRERDYGYTF.

This clone occurred a few times. The chain combines TRBV20-1 with TRBJ2-1; the D gene is possibly TRBD2 (6 bases). CDR1 is DFQATT, CDR2 SNEGSKA, per germline (reference sequence). The CDR3 length is 15 residues. Between the trimmed V and J ends, which lost 3 bases and 5 bases, there was a span of 17 bases. The CDR3 nucleotides read TGCAGTGCTAGTCCCCTAGCGCGAATTAACAATGAGCAGTTCTTC. Translation gives CSASPLARINNEQFF.

The chain is built from TRBV4-1 and TRBJ2-1; weak D call: TRBD2 (5 bases). Germline CDR1 reads MGHRA; CDR2 reads YSYEKL. The CDR3 has 17 amino acids. The V gene lost 7 bases and the J gene lost 6 bases, with 25 bases spanning the gap. The CDR3 nucleotides read TGCGCCAGCACCCGAGAGGGTCTAGCCCTTAGTTTCAATGAGCAGTTCTTC. This codes for CASTREGLALSFNEQFF.

This chain joins TRBV3-1 (or the pseudogene TRBV3-2) and TRBJ1-4, with 8 bases identical to TRBD1. CDR3 length equals 17 residues. Losses at the gene ends were 4 bases for V and 3 bases for J; bases not matched to a gene: 10. Germline CDR1 LGHDT, CDR2 YNNKEL (reference sequence). This CDR3 reads CASSRTGTGSANEKLFF. In DNA form, the CDR3 reads TGTGCCAGCAGCCGAACCGGGACAGGTTCAGCTAATGAAAAACTGTTTTTT.

This clone showed up just once. The chain couples TRBV11-2 to TRBJ2-5, with 11 bases fitting TRBD2. CDR3 size: 16 residues. With V trimmed by 4 bases and J by 2 bases, 6 bases remained unmatched. CDR1 is SGHAT and CDR2 is FQNNGV in the germline V gene. CDR3 bases: TGTGCCAGCAGCTCGTGGACTAGCGGGTATCAAGAGACCCAGTACTTC. This gives the protein CASSSWTSGYQETQYF.

The chain recombines TRBV11-2 with TRBJ1-2, with D hard to call. The ends were cut back, 5 bases at V and 8 bases at J, with 18 bases in the middle. Germline-derived CDR1 and CDR2 are SGHAT and FQNNGV. The CDR3 is 14 amino acids. The CDR3 protein is CASSPETPLNGYTF. The CDR3 DNA is TGTGCCAGCAGCCCCGAGACACCCCTGAACGGCTACACCTTC.

V usage is TRBV28 and J usage is TRBJ1-2; 11 bases fit TRBD1. V lost 7 bases and J lost 8; bases outside the gene matches: 12. Germline-derived CDR1 and CDR2 are MDHEN and SYDVKM. The length of the CDR3 is 15 residues. CDR3 nucleotides: TGTGCCAGCATGCAAGGGGGGACAGGGGGTATAGGCTACACCTTC. Translation: CASMQGGTGGIGYTF.

The chain is built from TRBV19 and TRBJ2-6; a possible D gene is TRBD1 (6 bases). The V end lost 5 bases, the J end lost 4 bases, and 12 bases lay between the germline ends. Germline V CDR1 and CDR2: LNHDA, SQIVND (reference sequence). The CDR3 has 15 amino acids. The DNA of the CDR3 is TGTGCCAGTAGTGTTACAGGGACCGGGGCCAACGTCCTGACTTTC. Its protein is CASSVTGTGANVLTF.

This sequence joins TRBV3-1 (or the pseudogene TRBV3-2) and TRBJ1-3, with D perhaps matching TRBD1 (5 bases). The germline V gene has CDR1 LGHDT and CDR2 YNNKEL (reference sequence). V was trimmed by 7 bases and J by 1 base, leaving 11 bases between them. The CDR3 sequence is 14 residues long. The CDR3 DNA sequence: TGTGCCAGCAATACAAGGGGTTCTGGAAACACCATATATTTT. Encoded protein: CASNTRGSGNTIYF.

V gene TRBV15 combines with J gene TRBJ2-1, with 10 nucleotides matching TRBD2. This CDR3 spans 17 amino acids. The germline V gene has CDR1 LNHNV and CDR2 YYDKDF (reference sequence). V lost 2 bases, J lost 2 bases, and 6 bases stayed unmatched. The CDR3 nucleotides read TGTGCCACCAGCAGATCCCGCCTAGCGGGAGCCTACAATGAGCAGTTCTTC. Translated: CATSRSRLAGAYNEQFF.

The chain carries TRBV5-6 and TRBJ1-5, with 7 bases lining up with TRBD1. This CDR3 spans 15 amino acids. Per the germline V gene, CDR1 is SGHDT and CDR2 is YYEEEE. The V segment lost 2 bases and the J segment 4 bases; nucleotides outside the gene matches: 6. CDR3 nucleotide sequence: TGTGCCAGCAGCTTACGACAGGGAAGGAATCAGCCCCAGCATTTT. Its translation: CASSLRQGRNQPQHF.

The chain recombines TRBV28 with TRBJ2-7, with TRBD1 matching over 9 bases. The CDR3 length is 17 residues. From germline, CDR1 is MDHEN and CDR2 SYDVKM. V lost 8 bases and J lost 2; bases outside the gene matches: 16. For the CDR3, the DNA is TGTGCCAGCTCGACTTATAAACAGGGGGCAGGGGCCTACGAGCAGTACTTC. This codes for CASSTYKQGAGAYEQYF.

CDR3 residues: CASSLGLAGGDEQFF. CDR3 sequence (DNA): TGCGCCAGCAGCCTGGGACTAGCGGGGGGCGATGAGCAGTTCTTC. The chain employs TRBV4-3 and TRBJ2-1; 15 bases line up with TRBD2. This CDR3 has 15 residues. From germline, CDR1 is LGHNA and CDR2 YSLEER. Trimming took 4 bases from V and 8 from J; bases not matched to a gene: 3.

The chain recombines TRBV9 with TRBJ1-4; D may be TRBD1 (6 bases). Between the trimmed V and J ends, which lost 3 bases and 7 bases, there was a span of 13 bases. CDR1 SGDLS and CDR2 YYNGEE come from the germline V gene. There are 14 residues in the CDR3. CDR3 sequence reads: CASSGTVLAEKLFF. CDR3 nucleotide sequence: TGTGCCAGCAGCGGGACAGTCCTGGCTGAAAAACTGTTTTTT. Using reference TRBV9 and TRBJ1-4 for the parts outside the CDR3, the full variable domain is DSGVTQTPKHLITATGQRVTLRCSPRSGDLSVYWYQQSLDQGLQFLIQYYNGEERAKGNILERFSAQQFPDLHSELNLSSLELGDSALYFCASSGTVLAEKLFFGSGTQLSVL.

The rearrangement joins TRBV7-3 to TRBJ1-3; D is unresolved. Germline V lookup: CDR1 SGHTA, CDR2 FQGTGA. The ends were cut back, 6 bases at V and 2 bases at J, with 8 bases in the middle. This CDR3 is 13 amino acids long. DNA of the CDR3: TGTGCCAGCAGTCCGGGGACTGGAAACACCATATATTTT. Its protein is CASSPGTGNTIYF.

The rearrangement joins TRBV28 to TRBJ1-2; 8 nucleotides line up with TRBD1. In germline, CDR1 is MDHEN, CDR2 SYDVKM. The CDR3 consists of 15 residues. With 5 bases clipped from V and 11 bases from J, the junction kept 16 bases outside the gene matches. CDR3 nucleotides: TGTGCCAGCAGTACGGGGACAGGCTCACCCCATAGGTACACCTTC. Translated: CASSTGTGSPHRYTF.

This chain uses TRBV3-1 (or the pseudogene TRBV3-2) with TRBJ2-2; 12 bases align to TRBD2. Per germline, CDR1 LGHDT and CDR2 YNNKEL (reference sequence). The V gene end was trimmed by 1 base and the J gene end by 7 bases; junction bases not matched to a gene: 13. The CDR3 is 19 amino acids. The CDR3 here is CASSQGQTSGRPGIGELFF. In nucleotides, the CDR3 is TGTGCCAGCAGCCAAGGGCAGACTAGCGGGAGACCGGGGATCGGGGAGCTGTTTTTT.